The rows below give T cell receptor beta chains drawn from one sample of a study of cytomegalovirus exposure and HLA in healthy donors. Clones were sequenced by immunoSEQ multiplex PCR, and TCRdb holds only the in-frame ones, with some missing. The sample comprises 110,000 to 150,000 clones, 77% of which are singletons, and roughly 4.2% rests with the top ten. Sequenced material: PBMCs. These receptors were collected from a male donor in good health and CMV-seronegative. Each CDR3 is given with its conserved first and last residue. Each record gives: J gene, clone size, D gene, V gene, CDR3 length, CDR3 protein, CDR3 DNA. The D gene is left open where the match is weak. Not every row has a clone size; where given, it reads once, few, many or a size class.

>TRBJ1-5|-|-|TRBV19|15
CASSISEHPNQPQHF
TGTGCCAGTAGTATTAGCGAACACCCCAATCAGCCCCAGCATTTT
>TRBJ1-2|-|-|TRBV19|14
CASSIGSGPYGYTF
TGTGCCAGTAGTATAGGTAGCGGACCCTATGGCTACACCTTC
>TRBJ2-2|once|-|TRBV7-9|17
CASSLVVGPEGTGELFF
TGTGCCAGCAGCTTAGTAGTGGGCCCAGAGGGCACCGGGGAGCTGTTTTTT
>TRBJ1-2|-|TRBD1|TRBV4-3|14
CASSQGGQAYGYTF
TGCGCCAGCAGCCAAGGGGGACAGGCCTATGGCTACACCTTC
>TRBJ2-1|-|TRBD2|TRBV6-5|15
CASSPTSGTPNEQFF
TGTGCCAGCAGCCCGACTAGCGGGACCCCCAATGAGCAGTTCTTC
>TRBJ1-6|once|-|TRBV4-1|14
CASSPPGYNSPLHF
TGCGCCAGCAGCCCCCCCGGCTATAATTCACCCCTCCACTTT
>TRBJ1-1|-|-|TRBV7-9|15
CASSPPGHLGTEAFF
TGTGCCAGCAGCCCTCCGGGACACCTTGGGACTGAAGCTTTCTTT
>TRBJ2-5|-|TRBD1|TRBV6-5|14
CASSTGTGRETQYF
TGTGCCAGCAGTACCGGGACAGGGCGGGAGACCCAGTACTTC
>TRBJ2-5|once|-|TRBV7-3|14
CASSLTGRGETQYF
TGTGCCAGCAGCTTAACAGGCAGAGGGGAGACCCAGTACTTC
>TRBJ2-7|once|-|TRBV11-2|14
CASSLLQGAYEQYF
TGTGCCAGCAGCTTACTACAGGGCGCCTACGAGCAGTACTTC
>TRBJ2-7|once|TRBD1|TRBV6-1|14
CASSDDRGIYEQYF
TGTGCCAGCAGTGACGACAGGGGAATTTACGAGCAGTACTTC
>TRBJ1-1|-|-|TRBV5-6|13
CASSLAGQGISFF
TGTGCCAGCAGCTTGGCCGGCCAGGGAATATCTTTCTTT
>TRBJ1-2|-|-|TRBV19|14
CASRPGLADYGYTF
TGTGCCAGTAGACCGGGACTTGCGGACTATGGCTACACCTTC
>TRBJ2-5|-|-|TRBV27|16
CASSLGGGGGLKTQYF
TGTGCCAGCAGTTTAGGGGGTGGTGGGGGCTTGAAGACCCAGTACTTC
>TRBJ1-2|-|-|TRBV4-1|15
CASSQGPAVTYGYTF
TGCGCCAGCAGCCAAGGTCCCGCAGTCACCTATGGCTACACCTTC
>TRBJ1-1|-|-|TRBV7-9|15
CASSLADRENTEAFF
TGTGCCAGCAGCTTAGCGGACAGAGAGAACACTGAAGCTTTCTTT
>TRBJ2-1|-|-|TRBV7-6|14
CASLGGPSYNEQFF
TGTGCCAGCCTGGGGGGGCCCTCCTACAATGAGCAGTTCTTC
>TRBJ1-4|-|-|TRBV7-2|15
CASSLGQSTNEKLFF
TGTGCCAGCAGCTTAGGTCAATCAACTAATGAAAAACTGTTTTTT
>TRBJ1-2|-|-|TRBV19|16
CASSFQNRISNYGYTF
TGTGCCAGTAGTTTTCAGAACAGGATATCTAACTATGGCTACACCTTC
>TRBJ2-5|-|-|TRBV28|14
CASSLSQRLETQYF
TGTGCCAGCAGTTTATCCCAGAGGTTAGAGACCCAGTACTTC
>TRBJ1-2|-|-|TRBV5-4|13
CASSLQGNYGYTF
TGTGCCAGCAGCTTACAGGGTAACTATGGCTACACCTTC
>TRBJ1-4|-|-|TRBV6-1|15
CASSEPGLANEKLFF
TGTGCCAGCAGTGAACCGGGACTGGCTAATGAAAAACTGTTTTTT
>TRBJ2-2|-|TRBD1|TRBV7-2|13
CASGGQWTGELFF
TGTGCCAGCGGGGGACAGTGGACCGGGGAGCTGTTTTTT
>TRBJ2-7|-|-|TRBV4-2|16
CASSQGGQGNSYEQYF
TGTGCCAGCAGCCAAGGGGGGCAGGGGAACTCCTACGAGCAGTACTTC
>TRBJ2-2|-|TRBD2|TRBV6-5|16
CASSYYPAGGTGELFF
TGTGCCAGCAGTTACTACCCAGCGGGAGGCACCGGGGAGCTGTTTTTT
>TRBJ1-2|few|-|TRBV7-2|11
CASSQNYGYTF
TGTGCCAGCAGCCAAAACTATGGCTACACCTTC
>TRBJ2-7|-|TRBD1|TRBV6-5|15
CASSSPRQGLYEQYF
TGTGCCAGCAGTTCACCCAGACAGGGATTGTACGAGCAGTACTTC
>TRBJ2-7|few|-|TRBV7-2|14
CASSARHGRDEQYF
TGTGCCAGCAGCGCCCGGCATGGGCGCGACGAGCAGTACTTC
>TRBJ1-2|once|TRBD1|TRBV6-1|14
CASNLDRGNYGYTF
TGTGCCAGCAATCTGGACAGGGGAAACTATGGCTACACCTTC
>TRBJ2-3|-|TRBD2|TRBV7-9|15
CASSKIAGGTDTQYF
TGTGCCAGCAGCAAAATAGCGGGGGGCACAGATACGCAGTATTTT
>TRBJ1-2|-|TRBD1|TRBV29-1|16
CSVEEGTGISPYGYTF
TGCAGCGTTGAAGAAGGGACAGGGATCAGCCCTTATGGTTACACCTTC
>TRBJ1-1|once|TRBD1|TRBV5-1|13
CASSRTGETEAFF
TGCGCCAGCAGCAGGACAGGGGAGACTGAAGCTTTCTTT
>TRBJ2-5|-|-|TRBV11-2|16
CASSLGARGKKETQYF
TGTGCCAGCAGCTTAGGCGCCAGGGGAAAAAAAGAGACCCAGTACTTC
>TRBJ2-7|-|TRBD1|TRBV6-5|13
CASREMDRGEQYF
TGTGCCAGCAGGGAGATGGACAGGGGAGAGCAGTACTTC
>TRBJ2-3|-|TRBD2|TRBV19|12
CASSTGGRTQYF
TGTGCCAGTAGTACGGGGGGTAGAACGCAGTATTTT
>TRBJ2-7|few|TRBD2|TRBV19|16
CASSIVSGRASYEQYF
TGTGCCAGTAGTATCGTCAGCGGGAGGGCCTCCTACGAGCAGTACTTC
>TRBJ1-2|-|TRBD1|TRBV6-6|15
CASSNRDSFNYGYTF
TGTGCCAGCAGTAACCGGGACAGCTTTAACTATGGCTACACCTTC
>TRBJ2-7|-|-|TRBV5-4|14
CASSLTRGRYEQYF
TGTGCCAGCAGCCTAACCCGGGGTCGGTACGAGCAGTACTTC
>TRBJ2-3|-|TRBD1|TRBV7-9|18
CASSPQRDRGQSTDTQYF
TGTGCCAGCAGCCCCCAGCGGGACAGGGGGCAAAGCACAGATACGCAGTATTTT
>TRBJ1-5|-|-|TRBV5-1|14
CASSLGASNQPQHF
TGCGCCAGCAGCTTGGGGGCTAGCAATCAGCCCCAGCATTTT
>TRBJ2-3|-|-|TRBV19|13
CASSNRLPDTQYF
TGTGCCAGTAGTAACAGGCTTCCAGATACGCAGTATTTT